This is a list of T cell receptor beta chains from one sample in a study of shared clonotypes between healthy human individuals. Repertoires were generated with immunoSEQ multiplex PCR, while TCRdb's copy carries only in-frame clones and drops some. The table has around 1.9 million clones, about 92% seen once. Sequenced: naive CD8+ T cells from PBMCs. The receptors here all came from a man aged 18 to 29 in good health. Some clones in this sample may be carry-over from other donors' samples. The CDR3 runs from the conserved cysteine through the conserved F or W. The D gene is left open where the match is weak. Not all rows give a size; the values are once, few, many and, for expanded clones, a class.

d_call j_call clone_size v_call cdr3_aa cdr3_nt
TRBD2 TRBJ2-1 . TRBV7-3 CASSQLAGTHNEQFF TGTGCCAGCAGCCAACTAGCGGGAACCCACAATGAGCAGTTCTTC
. TRBJ2-4 . TRBV20-1 CSARTANIQYF TGCAGTGCTCGGACGGCAAACATTCAGTACTTC
. TRBJ1-2 . TRBV7-3 CASSLLRTGSYGYTF TGTGCCAGCAGCTTATTACGCACAGGCTCCTATGGCTACACCTTC
. TRBJ2-7 . TRBV5-6 CASSPGTGNYEQYF TGTGCCAGCAGCCCCGGTACAGGGAACTACGAGCAGTACTTC
TRBD1 TRBJ2-2 . TRBV27 CASSPGTGIGELFF TGTGCCAGCAGTCCCGGGACAGGGATCGGGGAGCTGTTTTTT
. TRBJ2-3 . TRBV7-3 CASSLVGRDTQYF TGTGCCAGCAGCTTAGTTGGCAGGGATACGCAGTATTTT
. TRBJ2-5 . TRBV6-6 CATLPILGKETQYF TGTGCCACCCTCCCCATACTAGGAAAAGAGACCCAGTACTTC
. TRBJ2-2 . TRBV28 CASSPVPGAGELFF TGTGCCAGCAGTCCCGTACCTGGAGCCGGGGAGCTGTTTTTT
. TRBJ1-2 . TRBV30 CAWEAESWSGYTF TGTGCCTGGGAGGCAGAGTCCTGGAGTGGCTACACCTTC
. TRBJ2-7 . TRBV7-9 CASSPLVGLGYEQYF TGTGCCAGCAGCCCGTTGGTAGGGCTTGGCTACGAGCAGTACTTC
. TRBJ2-7 . TRBV30 CAWTKGTYREQYF TGTGCCTGGACCAAGGGGACGTACCGCGAGCAGTACTTC
TRBD1 TRBJ2-1 . TRBV5-4 CASSTRQGVWNEQFF TGTGCCAGCAGCACTAGACAGGGTGTTTGGAATGAGCAGTTCTTC
. TRBJ2-2 . TRBV29-1 CSVDPPGRGAGELFF TGCAGCGTTGATCCCCCCGGCAGAGGGGCCGGGGAGCTGTTTTTT
. TRBJ2-7 . TRBV27 CASSLTRGRPNEQYF TGTGCCAGCAGTTTAACCAGAGGGAGACCCAACGAGCAGTACTTC
. TRBJ1-2 . TRBV29-1 CSVEIGYGYTF TGCAGCGTTGAGATTGGCTATGGCTACACCTTC
TRBD1 TRBJ2-1 . TRBV4-1 CASGDRAGGYNEQFF TGCGCCAGCGGCGACAGGGCGGGCGGCTACAATGAGCAGTTCTTC
. TRBJ2-7 . TRBV27 CASSLRGYAYEQYF TGTGCCAGCAGTTTACGGGGGTACGCCTACGAGCAGTACTTC
TRBD1 TRBJ1-1 once TRBV9 CASSAGTGLTEAFF TGTGCCAGCAGCGCTGGGACAGGGCTAACTGAAGCTTTCTTT
TRBD1 TRBJ2-7 . TRBV6-5 CASSWQPGQGVDEQYF TGTGCCAGCAGTTGGCAACCGGGACAGGGTGTCGACGAGCAGTACTTC
. TRBJ2-2 . TRBV28 CASSLGGGGELFF TGTGCCAGCAGTTTAGGAGGTGGCGGGGAGCTGTTTTTT
. TRBJ2-7 . TRBV9 CASSLGPGVYEQYF TGTGCCAGCAGCTTGGGACCGGGGGTCTACGAGCAGTACTTC
TRBD1 TRBJ1-4 few TRBV30 CACDRTGGTNEKLFF TGTGCCTGTGATCGGACAGGTGGGACTAATGAAAAACTGTTTTTT
. TRBJ2-7 . TRBV27 CASSLSRNTYEQYF TGTGCCAGCAGTTTATCTCGGAACACGTACGAGCAGTACTTC
TRBD2 TRBJ2-3 . TRBV19 CASRGGRALLTDTQYF TGTGCTTCGAGGGGCGGGAGGGCCCTTCTGACAGATACGCAGTATTTT
. TRBJ2-5 . TRBV5-1 CASSLGGSWETQYF TGCGCCAGCAGCTTGGGGGGTTCTTGGGAGACCCAGTACTTC
TRBD1 TRBJ1-1 . TRBV2 CASSERGLRGPTEAFF TGTGCCAGCAGTGAACGAGGGCTCAGGGGGCCCACTGAAGCTTTCTTT
. TRBJ2-1 . TRBV20-1 CSANEANEQFF TGCAGCGCCAATGAGGCGAATGAGCAGTTCTTC
. TRBJ1-5 . TRBV27 CASSLIGEGNQPQHF TGTGCCAGCAGTTTAATAGGGGAGGGCAATCAGCCCCAGCATTTT
. TRBJ2-4 once TRBV28 CASSPREAKNIQYF TGTGCCAGCAGCCCCCGAGAGGCCAAAAACATTCAGTACTTC
. TRBJ2-1 . TRBV7-6 CASSLAPTYNEQFF TGTGCCAGCAGCTTAGCGCCCACCTACAATGAGCAGTTCTTC
. TRBJ1-5 . TRBV10-3 CAISESVVRQGYQVRQPQHF TGTGCCATCAGTGAGTCGGTGGTTAGGCAGGGCTATCAGGTAAGACAGCCCCAGCATTTT
. TRBJ1-1 once TRBV19 CASSWYRKAFF TGTGCCAGTAGTTGGTACAGAAAAGCTTTCTTT
. TRBJ2-7 . TRBV27 CASSPGATYEQYF TGTGCCAGCAGTCCGGGGGCTACCTACGAGCAGTACTTC
TRBD2 TRBJ2-1 . TRBV4-1 CASSQGLAGGYEQFF TGCGCCAGCAGCCAAGGGCTAGCGGGAGGGTATGAGCAGTTCTTC
. TRBJ1-1 . TRBV27 CASSPLEAHWGTEAFF TGTGCCAGCAGCCCCCTGGAGGCTCACTGGGGGACTGAAGCTTTCTTT
. TRBJ2-3 . TRBV7-9 CASSLASSGGLSTDTQYF TGTGCCAGCAGCTTAGCCTCGAGCGGCGGCCTAAGCACAGATACGCAGTATTTT
. TRBJ1-1 . TRBV6-4 CASSEKGKNTEAFF TGTGCCAGCAGTGAGAAGGGGAAGAACACTGAAGCTTTCTTT
TRBD2 TRBJ2-2 . TRBV5-1 CASYSGRKTGELFF TGCGCCAGTTACAGCGGGAGAAAGACCGGGGAGCTGTTTTTT
TRBD2 TRBJ2-2 once TRBV9 CASSASLAGGFTGELFF TGTGCCAGCAGCGCGTCTCTAGCGGGAGGGTTCACCGGGGAGCTGTTTTTT
. TRBJ2-1 . TRBV5-4 CASGQGYNEQFF TGTGCCAGCGGGCAGGGATACAATGAGCAGTTCTTC
. TRBJ2-1 . TRBV5-1 CASSFRGEYNEQFF TGCGCCAGCAGCTTCCGAGGGGAGTACAATGAGCAGTTCTTC
TRBD2 TRBJ2-7 . TRBV29-1 CSVEGLAGGSAYEQYF TGCAGCGTTGAGGGACTAGCGGGAGGGAGCGCCTACGAGCAGTACTTC
TRBD1 TRBJ1-4 . TRBV11-3 CACRQGAVQTKVSEKLFF TGTGCCTGTCGACAGGGGGCTGTTCAGACGAAGGTCTCTGAAAAACTGTTTTTT
. TRBJ2-1 . TRBV7-7 CASSLGLDSYNEQFF TGTGCCAGCAGTTTAGGGTTGGACTCCTACAATGAGCAGTTCTTC
TRBD1 TRBJ2-7 . TRBV4-1 CASSQERTGAYEQYF TGCGCCAGCAGCCAAGAAAGGACAGGGGCCTACGAGCAGTACTTC
. TRBJ1-5 . TRBV4-1 CASSQYQQNQPQHF TGCGCCAGCAGCCAATATCAGCAGAATCAGCCCCAGCATTTT
TRBD1 TRBJ2-7 . TRBV14 CASRSDREQTYEQYF TGTGCCAGCAGATCGGACAGGGAGCAGACCTACGAGCAGTACTTC
. TRBJ2-5 . TRBV7-9 CASSLALVWQGKETQYF TGTGCCAGCAGCTTAGCCCTGGTTTGGCAGGGAAAAGAGACCCAGTACTTC
. TRBJ1-5 . TRBV7-2 CASSPTDRNQPQHF TGTGCCAGCAGCCCGACCGACAGGAATCAGCCCCAGCATTTT
. TRBJ2-7 . TRBV27 CASSLYPPFREGSSYEQYF TGTGCCAGCAGTTTATACCCCCCCTTTCGAGAAGGAAGCTCCTACGAGCAGTACTTC
. TRBJ1-5 . TRBV5-6 CASSLMGRHSNQPQHF TGTGCCAGCAGCTTGATGGGCCGTCATAGCAATCAGCCCCAGCATTTT
. TRBJ1-6 . TRBV27 CASSPGTSTHVPLHF TGTGCCAGCAGCCCCGGGACCTCTACGCACGTACCCCTCCACTTT
. TRBJ1-5 . TRBV27 CASTKVGSNQPQHF TGTGCCAGCACTAAGGTAGGGAGCAATCAGCCCCAGCATTTT